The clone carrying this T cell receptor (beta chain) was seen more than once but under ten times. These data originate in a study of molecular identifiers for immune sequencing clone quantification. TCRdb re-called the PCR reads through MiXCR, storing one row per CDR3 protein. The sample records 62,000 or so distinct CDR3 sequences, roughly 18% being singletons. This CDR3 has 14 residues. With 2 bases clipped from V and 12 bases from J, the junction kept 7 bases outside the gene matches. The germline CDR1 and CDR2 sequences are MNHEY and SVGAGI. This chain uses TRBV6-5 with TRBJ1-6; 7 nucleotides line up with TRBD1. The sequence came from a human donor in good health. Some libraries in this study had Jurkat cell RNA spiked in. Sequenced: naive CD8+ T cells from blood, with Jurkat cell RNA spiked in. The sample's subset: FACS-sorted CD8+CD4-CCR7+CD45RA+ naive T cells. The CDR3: CASSYGPGGEPLHF. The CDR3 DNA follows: TGTGCCAGCAGTTACGGGCCAGGGGGAGAACCCCTCCACTTT.